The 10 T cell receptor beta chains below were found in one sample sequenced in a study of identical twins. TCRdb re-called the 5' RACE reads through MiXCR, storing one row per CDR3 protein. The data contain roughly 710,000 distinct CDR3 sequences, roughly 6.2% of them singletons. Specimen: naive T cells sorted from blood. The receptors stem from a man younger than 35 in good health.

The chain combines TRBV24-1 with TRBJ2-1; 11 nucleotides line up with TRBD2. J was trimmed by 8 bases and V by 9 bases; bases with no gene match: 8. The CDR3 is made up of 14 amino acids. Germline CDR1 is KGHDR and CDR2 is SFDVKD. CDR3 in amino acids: CATGGLAGLHEQFF. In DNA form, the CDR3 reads TGTGCCACCGGAGGACTAGCGGGCCTCCATGAGCAGTTCTTC.

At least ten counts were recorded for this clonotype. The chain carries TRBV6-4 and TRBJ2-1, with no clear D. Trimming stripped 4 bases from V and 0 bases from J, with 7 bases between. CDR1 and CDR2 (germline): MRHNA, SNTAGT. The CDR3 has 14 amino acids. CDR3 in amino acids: CASSVGSSYNEQFF. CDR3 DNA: TGTGCCAGCAGTGTTGGTAGCTCCTACAATGAGCAGTTCTTC.

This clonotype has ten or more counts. The CDR3 bases are TGTGCCAGCAGTTATCGGACAGGGGGGGAGAACACTGAAGCTTTCTTT. It yields the protein CASSYRTGGENTEAFF. The chain recombines TRBV6-5 with TRBJ1-1; 10 bases align to TRBD1. Looked up from germline, CDR1 is MNHEY and CDR2 is SVGAGI. This CDR3 has 16 residues. V gave up 3 bases and J gave up 1 base; unmatched junction bases: 5.

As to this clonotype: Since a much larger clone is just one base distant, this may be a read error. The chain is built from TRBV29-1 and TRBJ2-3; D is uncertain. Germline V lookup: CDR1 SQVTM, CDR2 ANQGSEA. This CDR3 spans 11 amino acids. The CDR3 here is CSVESSRTQCF. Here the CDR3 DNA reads TGCAGCGTTGAAAGTAGCCGAACGCAGTGTTTT.

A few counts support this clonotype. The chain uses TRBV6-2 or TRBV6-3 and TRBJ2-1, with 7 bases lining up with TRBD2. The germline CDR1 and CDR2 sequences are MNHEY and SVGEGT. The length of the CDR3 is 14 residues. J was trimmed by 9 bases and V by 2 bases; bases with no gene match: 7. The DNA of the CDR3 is TGTGCCAGCAGTTACGGACTAGTCCCTGGTGAGCAGTTCTTC. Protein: CASSYGLVPGEQFF.

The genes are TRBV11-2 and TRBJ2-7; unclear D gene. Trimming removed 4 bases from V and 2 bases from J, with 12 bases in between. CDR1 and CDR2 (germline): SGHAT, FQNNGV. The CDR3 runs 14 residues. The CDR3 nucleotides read TGTGCCAGCAGCTCGCCCGTCCGCACCTACGAGCAGTACTTC. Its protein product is CASSSPVRTYEQYF. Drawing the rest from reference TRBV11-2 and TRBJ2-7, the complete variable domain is EAGVAQSPRYKIIEKRQSVAFWCNPISGHATLYWYQQILGQGPKLLIQFQNNGVVDDSQLPKDRFSAERLKGVDSTLKIQPAKLEDSAVYLCASSSPVRTYEQYFGPGTRLTVT.

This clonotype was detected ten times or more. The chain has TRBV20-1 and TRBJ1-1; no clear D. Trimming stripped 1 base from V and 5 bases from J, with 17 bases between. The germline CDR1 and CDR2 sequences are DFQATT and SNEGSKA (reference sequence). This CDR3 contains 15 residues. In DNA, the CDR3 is TGCAGTGCTAGAGTACCCCAGGAGGGTGTTACTGAAGCTTTCTTT. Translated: CSARVPQEGVTEAFF.

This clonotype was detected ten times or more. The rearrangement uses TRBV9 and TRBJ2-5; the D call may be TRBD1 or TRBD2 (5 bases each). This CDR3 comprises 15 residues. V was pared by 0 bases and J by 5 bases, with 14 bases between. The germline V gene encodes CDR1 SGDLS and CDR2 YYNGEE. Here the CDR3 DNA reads TGTGCCAGCAGCGTAGGGGACCCCTCAAGGGAGACCCAGTACTTC. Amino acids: CASSVGDPSRETQYF.

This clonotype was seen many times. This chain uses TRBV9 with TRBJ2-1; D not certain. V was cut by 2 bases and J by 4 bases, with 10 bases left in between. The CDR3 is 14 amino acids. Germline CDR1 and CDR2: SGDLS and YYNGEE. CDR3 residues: CASSVVRRYNEQFF. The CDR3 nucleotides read TGTGCCAGCAGCGTTGTGCGGAGATACAATGAGCAGTTCTTC.

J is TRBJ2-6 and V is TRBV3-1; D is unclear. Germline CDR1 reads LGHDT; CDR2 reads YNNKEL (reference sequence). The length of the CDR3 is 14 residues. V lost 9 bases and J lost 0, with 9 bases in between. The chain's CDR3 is CASRRFSGANVLTF. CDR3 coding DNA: TGTGCCAGTCGACGGTTCTCTGGGGCCAACGTCCTGACTTTC.